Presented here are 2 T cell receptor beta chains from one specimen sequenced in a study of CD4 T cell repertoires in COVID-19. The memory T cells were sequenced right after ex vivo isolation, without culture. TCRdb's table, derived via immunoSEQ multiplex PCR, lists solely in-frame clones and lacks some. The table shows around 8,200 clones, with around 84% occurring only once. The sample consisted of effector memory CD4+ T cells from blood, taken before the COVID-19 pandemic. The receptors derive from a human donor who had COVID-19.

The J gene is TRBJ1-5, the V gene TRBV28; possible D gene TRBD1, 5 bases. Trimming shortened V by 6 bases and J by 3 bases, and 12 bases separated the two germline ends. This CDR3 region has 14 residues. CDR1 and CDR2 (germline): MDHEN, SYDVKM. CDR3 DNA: TGTGCCAGCAGCCCAGGGTTTCTCAATCAGCCCCAGCATTTT. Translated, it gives CASSPGFLNQPQHF.

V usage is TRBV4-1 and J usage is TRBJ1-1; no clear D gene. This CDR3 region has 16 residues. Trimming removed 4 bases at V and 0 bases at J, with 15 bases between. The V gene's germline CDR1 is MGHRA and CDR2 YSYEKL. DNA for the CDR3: TGCGCCAGCAGCCGAGGAGGCCAAAGACTGAACACTGAAGCTTTCTTT. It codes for CASSRGGQRLNTEAFF.